The rows below give T cell receptor beta chains drawn from one sample of a study of T cell responses to AZD1222 COVID-19 vaccine. Repertoires were generated with immunoSEQ multiplex PCR, while TCRdb's copy carries only in-frame clones and drops some. The sample includes about 140,000 clones, roughly nine tenths of them seen just once. The sequencing here drew on peripheral blood, taken on day 0 of AZD1222 vaccination. Source of these receptors: an adult in good health. The CDR3 runs from the conserved cysteine through the conserved F or W. A D gene is named only where the DNA matches it firmly. Clone size is not always given. Where it is, it says once, few, many or a class for expanded clones.

TRBJ1-2,-,TRBV19,-,TGTGCCAGCTCGGAGGACAGACTCTATGGCTACACCTTC,CASSEDRLYGYTF
TRBJ1-2,-,TRBV5-4,-,TGTGCCAGCAGCTTGGCCGGAGGTTCAGGGAGTGGCTACACCTTC,CASSLAGGSGSGYTF
TRBJ2-6,-,TRBV27,-,TGTGCCAGCAGTTCTCTTCTTACCTCTGGGGCCAACGTCCTGACTTTC,CASSSLLTSGANVLTF
TRBJ2-7,few,TRBV5-1,TRBD2,TGCGCCAGCAGCTTGCGATGGCTAGCGGGAGACCGGAGCTACGAGCAGTACTTC,CASSLRWLAGDRSYEQYF
TRBJ2-3,-,TRBV5-8,-,TGTGCCAGCAGCTTGGAAGGTGGAGATACGCAGTATTTT,CASSLEGGDTQYF
TRBJ2-7,once,TRBV27,TRBD2,TGTGCCAGCAGTTTAACGGCTAGCGGCAACTACGAGCAGTACTTC,CASSLTASGNYEQYF
TRBJ1-2,-,TRBV2,-,TGTGCCAGCAGTGCTAACAGAGCCTCTAACTATGGCTACACCTTC,CASSANRASNYGYTF
TRBJ2-3,-,TRBV6-5,TRBD1,TGTGCCAGCAGTTACCAGGGGGCAGATACGCAGTATTTT,CASSYQGADTQYF
TRBJ1-4,few,TRBV5-1,-,TGCGCCAGCAGTCGAGACAGACAAGAAAAACTGTTTTTT,CASSRDRQEKLFF
TRBJ2-7,-,TRBV4-2,-,TGTGCCAGCAGCCAAGTGGACCTTACCTACGAGCAGTACTTC,CASSQVDLTYEQYF
TRBJ2-1,-,TRBV27,-,TGTGCCAGCAGTTTAAGCTCCTACAATGAGCAGTTCTTC,CASSLSSYNEQFF
TRBJ1-3,-,TRBV28,-,TGTGCCAGCAGTTTATGGGGAAACACCATATATTTT,CASSLWGNTIYF
TRBJ1-2,-,TRBV7-2,-,TGTGCCAGCAGCCGCCGTCAGGGTTCCTTGGGATACACCTTC,CASSRRQGSLGYTF
TRBJ2-4,-,TRBV19,TRBD1,TGTGCCAGTACCCAAACAGGGGGCAGGGACATTCAGTACTTC,CASTQTGGRDIQYF
TRBJ2-1,once,TRBV11-2,-,TGTGCCAGCAGCCCGGGGGCAGGCACCCACAATGAGCAGTTCTTC,CASSPGAGTHNEQFF
TRBJ2-1,-,TRBV6-5,TRBD1,TGTGCCAGCAGTACAGGGGTAAAACTCAATGAGCAGTTCTTC,CASSTGVKLNEQFF
TRBJ1-1,once,TRBV6-5,-,TGTGCCAGCAGGACACAGGATTTGAACACTGAAGCTTTCTTT,CASRTQDLNTEAFF
TRBJ1-1,-,TRBV7-8,TRBD1,TGTGCCAGCAGCTTCTTAGACAGGGACACTGAAGCTTTCTTT,CASSFLDRDTEAFF
TRBJ2-7,-,TRBV4-1,-,TGCGCCAGCAGCCAAGTTCCAAGGGGGAGCTCCTACGAGCAGTACTTC,CASSQVPRGSSYEQYF
TRBJ1-1,-,TRBV18,TRBD1,TGTGCCAGCTCACCAGGGGGGACAGTCACTGAAGCTTTCTTT,CASSPGGTVTEAFF
TRBJ1-1,-,TRBV2,-,TGTGCCAGGGGGTCCGGGAACACTGAAGCTTTCTTT,CARGSGNTEAFF
TRBJ2-5,-,TRBV18,TRBD2,TGTGCCAGCTCACACGGGACTAGACAAGAGACCCAGTACTTC,CASSHGTRQETQYF
TRBJ1-2,-,TRBV13,-,TGTGCCAGCAGAAACAGGGAGCACTATGGCTACACCTTC,CASRNREHYGYTF
TRBJ1-1,-,TRBV15,TRBD1,TGTGCCACCAGCGGAGGCATCGGGACAGCTTCATTAGAAGCTTTCTTT,CATSGGIGTASLEAFF
TRBJ2-1,-,TRBV2,-,TGTGCCAGCCAGGGACTGGGGAACAATGAGCAGTTCTTC,CASQGLGNNEQFF